The 5 T cell receptor beta chains given below trace back to one sample, sequenced in a study of vaccination and CD4 T cells after COVID-19. The Oncomine TCR Beta short-read assay was what sequenced the DNA obtained from cultured CD4+ T cells. TCRdb passed the PCR reads through MiXCR, listing each CDR3 protein once. The sample includes some 20,000 distinct CDR3 sequences, approximately 42% of them seen just once. These TCRs are of unknown antigen specificity. The treatment: approximately nine-day PBMC culture with coronavirus spike peptide pools or control peptides (ViraFEST assay). Specimen: CD4+ T cells from blood, cultured in vitro, collected before SARS-CoV-2 vaccination. The receptors stem from a human donor who had recovered from COVID-19.

V and J are TRBV6-1 and TRBJ1-6; TRBD1 is a possible D gene (5 bases). CDR3 length equals 11 residues. From germline, CDR1 is MNHNS and CDR2 SASEGT. V lost 1 base, J lost 14 bases, and 6 bases lay in between. Written as DNA, the CDR3 is TGTGCCAGCAGTGAAGGACAGTCCCTCCACTTT. Its protein is CASSEGQSLHF.

The chain employs TRBV7-3 and TRBJ2-3; 11 positions agree with TRBD2. Germline V gives CDR1 SGHTA, CDR2 FQGTGA. After removal of 1 base from V and 10 bases from J, the junction contained 7 bases not matched to a gene. This CDR3 has 15 residues. CDR3 amino acids: CASSLIAGGARAQYF. In DNA, the CDR3 is TGTGCCAGCAGCTTAATAGCGGGGGGGGCTCGCGCGCAGTATTTT.

This clonotype was detected only a few times. V is TRBV11-3 and J is TRBJ1-5; D possibly corresponds to TRBD1 (6 bases). The V end was cut by 3 bases, the J end by 4 bases, with 10 bases between. Germline assignment: CDR1 SGHNT and CDR2 YENEEA. The CDR3 runs to 14 residues. CDR3 sequence reads: CASSLGGANQPQHF. In nucleotides, the CDR3 is TGTGCCAGCAGCTTGGGGGGGGCGAATCAGCCCCAGCATTTT.

This clonotype was recorded a few times. The gene calls are TRBV20-1 and TRBJ2-1, with D possibly matching TRBD2 (5 bases). This CDR3 region has 13 residues. CDR1 is DFQATT, CDR2 SNEGSKA, per germline (reference sequence). V lost 3 bases and J lost 9, with 15 bases in between. CDR3 amino acids: CSASITAAGEQFF. The DNA for the CDR3 is TGCAGTGCTAGTATTACGGCTGCGGGTGAGCAGTTCTTC.

This clonotype was observed a handful of times. V is TRBV20-1 and J is TRBJ2-7; weak D call: TRBD2 (5 bases). The V and J ends lost 3 bases and 3 bases respectively, with 12 bases between them. CDR3 length equals 13 residues. CDR1 is DFQATT, CDR2 SNEGSKA, per germline (reference sequence). The CDR3 nucleotides are TGCAGTGCTAGGTGGCTAGCAGGCTACGAGCAGTACTTC. Translation: CSARWLAGYEQYF.